Presented here are 14 T cell receptor beta chains from one specimen sequenced in a study of control samples from healthy donors and cancer patients (dated by TCRdb to about 2020). Receptors were amplified or captured by the immunoSEQ multiplex PCR assay. The immuneACCESS repertoire file appears here via TCRdb, limited to in-frame rearrangements. These files lack a portion of the clones; in checked studies, under half of the deficit traces to unresolved V genes, and the cause of the others is not known. A total of tens of thousands of clones appear in this sample, 70% to 90% of them only once. Around 7.6% of the sample is held by the ten biggest clonotypes. The sequencing input was blood. The receptor set was obtained from a woman aged 55 to 70 in good health.

The chain carries TRBV18 and TRBJ2-1; D unclear. The CDR3 spans 14 residues. V dropped 3 bases and J dropped 4 bases, with 10 bases sitting between them. From germline, CDR1 is KGHSH and CDR2 LQKENI. As DNA, the CDR3 is TGTGCCAGCTCACCGGAACGGGTTTACAATGAGCAGTTCTTC. Residues: CASSPERVYNEQFF.

The rearrangement links TRBV6-1 to TRBJ1-6; 7 bases are shared with TRBD1. The CDR3 consists of 14 residues. V lost 2 bases and J lost 10; bases outside the gene matches: 5. Germline CDR1 MNHNS, CDR2 SASEGT. The CDR3 reads CASSEQGGRSPLHF. CDR3 in DNA: TGTGCCAGCAGTGAACAGGGGGGTAGGTCACCCCTCCACTTT.

J is TRBJ1-4 and V is TRBV4-1; D is ambiguous. CDR1 and CDR2 (germline): MGHRA, YSYEKL. This CDR3 has 14 amino acids. Between the trimmed V and J ends, which lost 5 bases and 7 bases, there was a span of 14 bases. DNA of the CDR3: TGCGCCAGCAGCGCCCGACTGCCAGGTGAAAAACTGTTTTTT. As protein: CASSARLPGEKLFF.

The chain carries TRBV7-3 and TRBJ2-3; TRBD2 agrees at 9 bases. CDR1 is SGHTA and CDR2 is FQGTGA in the germline V gene. V lost 0 bases and J lost 4; bases outside the gene matches: 2. This CDR3 has 15 residues. CDR3 nucleotide sequence: TGTGCCAGCAGCTTAACTAGCGGGAGTCCAGATACGCAGTATTTT. Amino acids: CASSLTSGSPDTQYF.

This rearrangement joins TRBV6-1 to TRBJ2-4; TRBD2 is a possible D gene (6 bases). There are 15 residues in the CDR3. Trimming shortened V by 0 bases and J by 4 bases, and 10 bases separated the two germline ends. Germline CDR1 reads MNHNS; CDR2 reads SASEGT. DNA for the CDR3: TGTGCCAGCAGTGAAGCGCTTGGGGGGAAAAACATTCAGTACTTC. Translating it yields CASSEALGGKNIQYF.

The V call is TRBV5-5, the J call TRBJ1-2, with D uncertain. With 0 bases removed from V and 4 bases from J, the gap between germline ends came to 7 bases. The germline CDR1 and CDR2 sequences are SGHKS and YYEKEE (reference sequence). This CDR3 spans 13 amino acids. CDR3 loop: CASSLVQTYGYTF. The CDR3 DNA sequence: TGTGCCAGCAGCTTGGTTCAGACCTATGGCTACACCTTC.

The rearrangement uses TRBV7-3 and TRBJ2-3; D gene ambiguous. The CDR3 totals 16 residues. Germline lookup yields CDR1 SGHTA and CDR2 FQGTGA. V lost 0 bases to trimming and J lost 5 bases, with 15 bases between them. DNA for the CDR3: TGTGCCAGCAGCTTAACATCTGCTCTCCCCAAAGATACGCAGTATTTT. It codes for CASSLTSALPKDTQYF.

This chain joins TRBV18 and TRBJ2-2; 14 nucleotides align to TRBD2. V gave up 3 bases and J gave up 4 bases; unmatched junction bases: 10. Germline loops: CDR1 KGHSH, CDR2 LQKENI. The CDR3 length is 19 residues. The CDR3 coding sequence is TGTGCCAGCTCACCGCGGGGACTAGCGGGAGTATTCGGCACCGGGGAGCTGTTTTTT. Translated: CASSPRGLAGVFGTGELFF.

The genes are TRBV9 and TRBJ2-1; 12 nucleotides align to TRBD2. The V gene end was trimmed by 4 bases and the J gene end by 4 bases; junction bases not matched to a gene: 3. Per germline, CDR1 SGDLS and CDR2 YYNGEE. The CDR3 is 15 residues long. The CDR3 nucleotides read TGTGCCAGCAGCCTAGGACTAGCGGGATACAATGAGCAGTTCTTC. Translation: CASSLGLAGYNEQFF.

This chain links TRBV7-6 with TRBJ2-7, with 7 bases matching TRBD1. The CDR3 loop spans 13 amino acids. V was clipped by 5 bases and J by 7 bases; unmatched bases: 8. Germline lookup yields CDR1 SGHVS and CDR2 FNYEAQ. CDR3 amino acids: CASSVDRNGEQYF. The CDR3 DNA sequence: TGTGCCAGCAGCGTGGACAGGAACGGTGAGCAGTACTTC.

The genes are TRBV6-2 or TRBV6-3 and TRBJ2-2; a weak D match, TRBD2 (5 bases). Germline lookup yields CDR1 MNHEY and CDR2 SVGEGT. V shed 4 bases and J shed 3 bases, with 15 bases lying between them. The CDR3 is 16 residues long. This chain's CDR3 is CASSFTRRRDTGELFF. As DNA, the CDR3 is TGTGCCAGCAGTTTCACGCGGAGGCGAGACACCGGGGAGCTGTTTTTT.

The chain couples TRBV29-1 to TRBJ2-3; 8 nucleotides match TRBD2. CDR3 length equals 16 residues. Looked up from germline, CDR1 is SQVTM and CDR2 is ANQGSEA. V was pared by 2 bases and J by 1 base, with 8 bases of the junction left unmatched. The CDR3: CSVERIGGAGTDTQYF. The CDR3 bases are TGCAGCGTTGAAAGGATCGGGGGGGCTGGCACAGATACGCAGTATTTT.

The chain uses TRBV28 and TRBJ2-7, with D possibly matching TRBD2 (6 bases). The V gene lost 4 bases and the J gene lost 5 bases, with 12 bases spanning the gap. CDR3 length: 13 residues. Germline V gene lookup returns CDR1 MDHEN and CDR2 SYDVKM. DNA of the CDR3: TGTGCCAGCAGTTGGGACTCAGGCGACGAGCAGTACTTC. This translates into CASSWDSGDEQYF. Looking up the rest from reference TRBV28 and TRBJ2-7 gives the full variable domain: DVKVTQSSRYLVKRTGEKVFLECVQDMDHENMFWYRQDPGLGLRLIYFSYDVKMKEKGDIPEGYSVSREKKERFSLILESASTNQTSMYLCASSWDSGDEQYFGPGTRLTVT.

The chain uses TRBV6-5 and TRBJ2-2; the match to TRBD2 covers 10 bases. The J segment lost 2 bases and the V segment lost 2 bases, leaving 2 bases of the junction unmatched. This CDR3 contains 16 residues. Germline assignment: CDR1 MNHEY and CDR2 SVGAGI. CDR3 protein: CASSYRTSGNTGELFF. The CDR3 DNA reads as TGTGCCAGCAGTTACCGGACTAGCGGCAACACCGGGGAGCTGTTTTTT.